The next 18 T cell receptor beta chains were all read from a single sample in a study of shared clonotypes between healthy human individuals. The data were produced by immunoSEQ multiplex PCR, yet TCRdb's version contains in-frame clones alone and is incomplete. The data show 2.5 million or so clones, with approximately 90% seen just once and roughly 0.14% held by the top ten. Sequenced: naive CD4+ T cells sorted from blood. Subset: CD45RA+ positively selected. Source of these receptors: a man between 18 and 35 years old in good health.

The chain recombines TRBV4-1 with TRBJ1-1, with D unresolved. There are 14 residues in the CDR3. V lost 4 bases and J 7 bases, leaving 16 bases between the germline ends. In germline, CDR1 is MGHRA, CDR2 YSYEKL. The CDR3 loop is CASSRETGFGEAFF. CDR3 bases: TGCGCCAGCAGCCGAGAGACGGGTTTTGGTGAAGCTTTCTTT.

V usage is TRBV10-2 and J usage is TRBJ2-5; TRBD2 might be the D (5 bases). Germline lookup yields CDR1 WSHSY and CDR2 SAAADI. Trimming removed 6 bases from V and 2 bases from J, with 10 bases in between. This CDR3 comprises 13 residues. The CDR3 nucleotides read TGCGCCAGCAGCCCGGGATTTCAAGAGACCCAGTACTTC. Residues: CASSPGFQETQYF.

The rearrangement links TRBV10-3 to TRBJ2-5, with TRBD2 matching over 14 bases. The CDR3 is made up of 16 amino acids. The V and J ends lost 2 bases and 4 bases, in that order; junction bases with no gene match: 3. Germline V gene data show CDR1 as ENHRY and CDR2 as SYGVKD. CDR3 nucleotide sequence: TGTGCCATCAGTGAGGGACTAGCGGGAGGTAGAGAGACCCAGTACTTC. This codes for CAISEGLAGGRETQYF.

The rearrangement links TRBV25-1 to TRBJ2-5; 11 bases align to TRBD2. Germline values: CDR1 MGHDK, CDR2 SYGVNS. V trimming: 2 bases; J trimming: 7 bases; junction bases outside the gene matches: 9. The CDR3 length is 16 residues. CDR3 nucleotide sequence: TGTGCCAGCAGTGAAGCCGGGACTAGCGGCCTAGGGACCCAGTACTTC. Translated: CASSEAGTSGLGTQYF.

The chain carries TRBV5-4 and TRBJ1-4; 9 nucleotides align to TRBD1. CDR1 is SGHNT and CDR2 is YYREEE in the germline V gene (reference sequence). The CDR3 consists of 18 residues. Trimming took 0 bases from V and 5 from J; bases not matched to a gene: 11. The CDR3 bases are TGTGCCAGCAGCTTGGAGCAGGCGGGACAGGGATCGAATGAAAAACTGTTTTTT. Protein: CASSLEQAGQGSNEKLFF.

The V gene is TRBV7-2, the J gene TRBJ2-1, with D uncertain. The CDR3 spans 18 residues. The V and J ends lost 0 bases and 10 bases respectively, with 25 bases between them. The germline V gene encodes CDR1 SGHTA and CDR2 FQGNSA. Here the CDR3 reads CASSLAYVSTSRLGEQFF. CDR3 in DNA: TGTGCCAGCAGCTTAGCGTATGTTTCGACCTCTCGTTTGGGGGAGCAGTTCTTC. The whole variable domain, filled in from reference TRBV7-2 and TRBJ2-1, reads GAGVSQSPSNKVTEKGKDVELRCDPISGHTALYWYRQSLGQGLEFLIYFQGNSAPDKSGLPSDRFSAERTGGSVSTLTIQRTQQEDSAVYLCASSLAYVSTSRLGEQFFGPGTRLTVL.

J is TRBJ2-5 and V is TRBV6-1; D is ambiguous. Per the germline V gene, CDR1 is MNHNS and CDR2 is SASEGT. V lost 0 bases and J lost 0, with 11 bases in between. This CDR3 comprises 16 residues. CDR3 sequence (DNA): TGTGCCAGCAGTGAAGCTCTGCTCTCTGACCAAGAGACCCAGTACTTC. It codes for CASSEALLSDQETQYF.

The chain uses TRBV19 and TRBJ2-2; TRBD2 matches at 7 bases. CDR1 is LNHDA and CDR2 is SQIVND in the germline V gene (reference sequence). V gave up 3 bases and J gave up 0 bases; unmatched junction bases: 7. The CDR3 has 17 amino acids. The CDR3 sequence: CASSIPSSGANTGELFF. The CDR3 DNA follows: TGTGCCAGTAGTATCCCCTCTAGCGGCGCGAACACCGGGGAGCTGTTTTTT.

Regarding this clone: A read error may account for a junction end that differs from germline. This chain connects TRBV2 to TRBJ2-4; no firm D call. Per germline, CDR1 SNHLY and CDR2 FYNNEI. The CDR3 loop spans 12 amino acids. Written as DNA, the CDR3 is TGTGCCAGCAGTGAATATAACCAAAACGTTATCTTC. Protein product: CASSEYNQNVIF.

As concerns this clone: The same CDR3 also results from other DNA sequences found in this sample. The chain couples TRBV11-2 to TRBJ2-7; D remains unclear. This CDR3 spans 13 amino acids. Trimming removed 1 base from V and 1 base from J, with 5 bases in between. Germline lookup yields CDR1 SGHAT and CDR2 FQNNGV. The CDR3 loop reads CASSLAGSYEQYF. The CDR3 nucleotides are TGTGCCAGCAGCTTAGCTGGATCCTACGAGCAGTACTTC.

This clone was observed a single time. The gene calls are TRBV27 and TRBJ2-3; 12 bases line up with TRBD1. V shed 6 bases and J 4 bases; nucleotides not matched to a gene: 5. Germline values: CDR1 MNHEY, CDR2 SMNVEV (reference sequence). CDR3 length equals 15 residues. This CDR3 is CASSRDRGLADTQYF. As DNA, the CDR3 is TGTGCCAGCAGCCGGGACAGGGGGCTGGCAGATACGCAGTATTTT.

The rearrangement joins TRBV19 to TRBJ1-6, with D uncertain. Trimming pared 7 bases from V and 11 bases from J, leaving 18 bases between. Germline V gene sequence: CDR1 LNHDA, CDR2 SQIVND (reference sequence). CDR3 length: 14 residues. Written as DNA, the CDR3 is TGTGCCAGTAACAGAGACGGCCTAAGGACACCCCTCCACTTT. This gives the protein CASNRDGLRTPLHF.

This sequence joins TRBV5-8 and TRBJ2-6, with no clear D. V lost 6 bases and J 4 bases, leaving 14 bases between the germline ends. In germline, CDR1 is SGHTS, CDR2 YDEGEE. The length of the CDR3 is 15 residues. DNA of the CDR3: TGTGCCAGCACACTCCAGGCCCCCGGGGCCAACGTCCTGACTTTC. Its translation is CASTLQAPGANVLTF.

The chain uses TRBV28 and TRBJ2-1, with D perhaps matching TRBD2 (5 bases). In germline, CDR1 is MDHEN, CDR2 SYDVKM. V dropped 3 bases and J dropped 6 bases, with 9 bases sitting between them. The CDR3 contains 13 residues. This chain's CDR3 is CASSFGVSNEQFF. The CDR3 DNA reads as TGTGCCAGCAGTTTCGGGGTGTCCAATGAGCAGTTCTTC.

The chain links TRBV6-6 to TRBJ2-7; 7 bases match TRBD1. Germline V lookup: CDR1 MNHNY, CDR2 SVGAGI (reference sequence). CDR3 length: 14 amino acids. The V gene end was trimmed by 6 bases and the J gene end by 2 bases; junction bases not matched to a gene: 7. This CDR3 is CASREGTGAYEQYF. Here the CDR3 DNA reads TGTGCCAGCAGAGAAGGAACAGGGGCCTACGAGCAGTACTTC.

The chain joins TRBV27 to TRBJ2-5, with 8 bases lining up with TRBD2. V was pared by 6 bases and J by 5 bases, with 14 bases of the junction left unmatched. The CDR3 is made up of 16 amino acids. Germline V gene data show CDR1 as MNHEY and CDR2 as SMNVEV (reference sequence). In DNA, the CDR3 is TGTGCCAGCAGCACCTCCGGGACTAGGTTGGTGGAGACCCAGTACTTC. This gives the protein CASSTSGTRLVETQYF.

The rearrangement joins TRBV11-2 to TRBJ2-3; a possible D gene is TRBD2 (8 bases). V was cut by 2 bases and J by 2 bases, with 17 bases left in between. Germline CDR1 is SGHAT and CDR2 is FQNNGV. This CDR3 contains 17 residues. CDR3 loop: CASSLKGASGLTDTQYF. CDR3 DNA sequence: TGTGCCAGCAGCTTAAAGGGGGCTAGCGGGCTCACAGATACGCAGTATTTT.

The chain recombines TRBV9 with TRBJ1-6, with D possibly matching TRBD1 (6 bases). The germline V and J ends were trimmed by 5 bases and 6 bases, with 15 bases remaining between them. This CDR3 has 15 residues. The V gene's germline CDR1 is SGDLS and CDR2 YYNGEE. CDR3 sequence reads: CASSKGGALNSPLHF. The CDR3 DNA is TGTGCCAGCAGTAAAGGGGGGGCCCTTAATTCACCCCTCCACTTT.